These 14 T cell receptor beta chains were sequenced from one sample in a study of radiotherapy plus CTLA-4 blockade in lung cancer. The method was immunoSEQ multiplex PCR; TCRdb's version includes in-frame clones alone and lacks a portion of them. The sample lists tens of thousands of clones, about 78% occurring once. The material was peripheral blood, obtained from a patient treated with radiotherapy plus ipilimumab. These receptor sequences come from a human donor with non-small cell lung cancer who had stable disease on radiotherapy plus ipilimumab.

The V call is TRBV5-1, the J call TRBJ2-2; a weak D match, TRBD2 (5 bases). The germline V gene has CDR1 SGHRS and CDR2 YFSETQ. Trimming removed 2 bases from V and 2 bases from J, with 16 bases in between. CDR3 length: 17 residues. CDR3 in DNA: TGCGCCAGCAGCTTCGCCCTAGCTGATTTCAACACCGGGGAGCTGTTTTTT. It yields the protein CASSFALADFNTGELFF. Together with reference TRBV5-1 and TRBJ2-2, the CDR3 gives the full variable domain: KAGVTQTPRYLIKTRGQQVTLSCSPISGHRSVSWYQQTPGQGLQFLFEYFSETQRNKGNFPGRFSGRQFSNSRSEMNVSTLELGDSALYLCASSFALADFNTGELFFGEGSRLTVL.

The chain combines TRBV15 with TRBJ1-2; 8 bases align to TRBD1. The CDR3 loop spans 15 amino acids. V was clipped by 4 bases and J by 2 bases; unmatched bases: 6. CDR1 is LNHNV, CDR2 YYDKDF, per germline (reference sequence). The CDR3: CATSIGQGRNYGYTF. CDR3 DNA sequence: TGTGCCACCAGCATCGGACAGGGTCGAAACTATGGCTACACCTTC.

J is TRBJ1-2 and V is TRBV5-1, with 8 bases aligning to TRBD1. CDR3 length equals 15 residues. Trimming removed 0 bases from V and 8 bases from J; junction bases left unmatched: 9. Germline assignment: CDR1 SGHRS and CDR2 YFSETQ. The CDR3 sequence: CASSLAGRGQGGYTF. Written as DNA, the CDR3 is TGCGCCAGCAGCTTGGCGGGCAGGGGGCAAGGAGGCTACACCTTC.

The rearrangement uses TRBV29-1 and TRBJ2-3, with TRBD2 identical over 8 bases. Germline CDR1 reads SQVTM; CDR2 reads ANQGSEA. Unmatched junction bases numbered 5, after V lost 4 bases and J lost 2 bases. This CDR3 spans 14 amino acids. DNA for the CDR3: TGCAGCGTTGCTGCGGGGGGAACCACAGATACGCAGTATTTT. Its translation: CSVAAGGTTDTQYF.

V and J are TRBV6-1 and TRBJ1-2; D might be TRBD1 (5 bases). Trimming removed 6 bases from V and 3 bases from J, with 11 bases in between. Germline V gene data show CDR1 as MNHNS and CDR2 as SASEGT. The CDR3 has 13 amino acids. CDR3 sequence: CASRAPGYYGYTF. CDR3 DNA sequence: TGTGCCAGCAGAGCTCCAGGGTACTATGGCTACACCTTC.

The chain joins TRBV6-5 to TRBJ1-6, with D possibly being TRBD1 (6 bases). CDR1 MNHEY and CDR2 SVGAGI come from the germline V gene. This CDR3 contains 14 residues. V was cut by 6 bases and J by 9 bases, with 15 bases left in between. This chain's CDR3 is CASSRGRSSSPLHF. The CDR3 DNA sequence: TGTGCCAGCAGCAGGGGTAGAAGTTCTTCACCCCTCCACTTT.

The chain carries TRBV5-1 and TRBJ1-2; 7 bases align to TRBD1. This CDR3 spans 15 amino acids. The ends lost 0 bases at V and 1 base at J; junction bases unmatched: 3. The germline CDR1 and CDR2 sequences are SGHRS and YFSETQ. CDR3 DNA sequence: TGCGCCAGCAGCTTGGCCGGGACAGATAACTATGGCTACACCTTC. It specifies CASSLAGTDNYGYTF.

The chain recombines TRBV10-2 with TRBJ1-3; TRBD1 matches 9 bases. Germline CDR1 and CDR2: WSHSY and SAAADI. This CDR3 comprises 17 residues. Trimming cost V 4 bases and J 3 bases; bases outside gene matches: 10. The chain's CDR3 is CASSVKRTGVFGNTIYF. The CDR3 DNA sequence: TGCGCCAGCAGTGTTAAGAGGACAGGGGTCTTTGGAAACACCATATATTTT.

This clone is deemed large. The chain has TRBV5-4 and TRBJ1-1; D call uncertain. The CDR3 has 13 amino acids. Trimming took 6 bases from V and 1 from J, leaving 10 bases between them. The germline V gene encodes CDR1 SGHNT and CDR2 YYREEE (reference sequence). The CDR3 DNA reads as TGTGCCAGCATGCTGTGGGGGAACACTGAAGCTTTCTTT. It is translated as CASMLWGNTEAFF. Combining the CDR3 with reference TRBV5-4 and TRBJ1-1 gives the whole variable domain ETGVTQSPTHLIKTRGQQVTLRCSSQSGHNTVSWYQQALGQGPQFIFQYYREEENGRGNFPPRFSGLQFPNYSSELNVNALELDDSALYLCASMLWGNTEAFFGQGTRLTVV.

This chain uses TRBV2 with TRBJ1-1, with D perhaps TRBD1 (5 bases). Germline assignment: CDR1 SNHLY and CDR2 FYNNEI. The length of the CDR3 is 14 residues. Trimming pared 7 bases from V and 1 base from J, leaving 13 bases between. Here the CDR3 reads CASNVAGQNTEAFF. The CDR3 DNA is TGTGCCAGCAATGTGGCCGGACAGAACACTGAAGCTTTCTTT.

V is TRBV6-5 and J is TRBJ1-4, with D unclear. Trimming removed 4 bases from V and 4 bases from J, with 7 bases in between. Germline lookup yields CDR1 MNHEY and CDR2 SVGAGI. The CDR3 covers 13 residues. The CDR3 DNA is TGTGCCAGCAGTTGGGATTTTAATGAAAAACTGTTTTTT. Its protein is CASSWDFNEKLFF.

The chain couples TRBV7-3 to TRBJ2-3; D gene unclear. The CDR3 has 14 residues. In germline, CDR1 is SGHTA, CDR2 FQGTGA. V lost 5 bases to trimming and J lost 0 bases, with 9 bases between them. CDR3 amino acids: CASSVMGSTDTQYF. The CDR3 nucleotides are TGTGCCAGCAGCGTTATGGGGAGCACAGATACGCAGTATTTT.

This sequence joins TRBV27 and TRBJ2-5, with TRBD1 identical over 9 bases. The CDR3 consists of 15 residues. CDR1 and CDR2 from the germline V gene are MNHEY and SMNVEV (reference sequence). V trimming: 5 bases; J trimming: 2 bases; junction bases outside the gene matches: 6. The CDR3 region is CASSPRTGVQETQYF. The CDR3 DNA follows: TGTGCCAGCAGTCCCAGGACAGGGGTACAAGAGACCCAGTACTTC.

J is TRBJ1-5 and V is TRBV11-3, with 8 bases matching TRBD1. V lost 4 bases, J lost 5 bases, and 19 bases stayed unmatched. Germline loops: CDR1 SGHNT, CDR2 YENEEA. The CDR3 loop spans 19 amino acids. As DNA, the CDR3 is TGTGCCAGCAGCTCGAAAATAGACAGGGGCCGCCTTAGGGATCAGCCCCAGCATTTT. As protein: CASSSKIDRGRLRDQPQHF.